The entry below gives a single T cell receptor beta chain sequence along with its context. Its antigen is still unknown. No much larger clone is present one base from it, and per-base qualities are unavailable. The data are from a study of blood T cell repertoires in COVID-19 (dated by TCRdb to the early 2020s). Concerning the study at large: Collaborator samples came from the United States, Italy and Spain and covered acute and convalescent phases of COVID-19. The dataset comprised deeply sampled blood TCRbeta repertoires from subjects exposed to, actively infected with, or recovered from COVID-19. The prospective study material was composed of cDNA or gDNA derived from T cells, B-cell-depleted T cells, or PBMCs. Nearly every sample came with metadata listing a de-identified subject ID, COVID-19 status, age in years and sex. The samples were drawn from two sources: the first 160 participants of the ongoing ImmuneRACE study, and approximately 1,300 subjects contributed by 6 global collaborators. A freely available public database, intended as a resource for researchers studying the immune response to SARS-CoV-2, is where the repertoires were released. Where available, HLA class I and class II types were taken from metadata supplied by the sample provider and were not determined by assay-based typing. The research as a whole found: The quantity of clinical and demographic metadata differed by source and by participant and was supplied without curation.

Counted from cysteine to phenylalanine, this CDR3 has 13 amino acids. Only the CDR3 DNA is retained, 39 bases long and in frame from the first base. The junction shows trimming of 6 bases on V and 6 bases on J, and the gene matches do not reach 5 bases of it. Whole blood was collected in K2EDTA tubes by collaborating institutions according to the institutions' own protocols. For TCRbeta analysis, collaborators shipped samples as frozen whole blood, isolated PBMCs, or DNA extracted from either of those sample types. The immunoSEQ Assay, a bias-controlled multiplex PCR, was used to amplify TCRbeta CDR3 regions from genomic DNA. Processing in the source paper ran as follows. Within the assay, amplification of reference gene primers was used to estimate how many nucleated cells each sample contained. To quantify the absolute abundance of each unique TCRbeta CDR3 rearrangement, sequence reads were collapsed and filtered. For each sample, productive Simpson clonality was calculated as the square root of Simpson's diversity index across productive rearrangements. The source is immuneACCESS, and TCRdb retained only in-frame sequences with V and J called. Part of the clones is not carried over; for the studies checked, unresolved V genes explain less than half of this, and the remainder is unexplained. That table is the source of V, J and clone size, and D and trimming were worked out from the DNA. This sample comprises 90,000 to 130,000 clones, 70% to 90% of them detected only once. 4.8% of the sample is held by the ten biggest clonotypes.

Rearrangement joined TRBV12-3 or TRBV12-4 to TRBJ1-1; 9 of the junction bases match TRBD1. Input material: peripheral blood. This sequence originates from a human donor in a cohort sampled during active COVID-19. CDR3 loop: CASSRDRDSEAFF. At the DNA level, the sequence is TGTGCCAGCAGCCGGGACAGGGACTCTGAAGCTTTCTTT.